This TCR beta chain was profiled in a study of beta chain features in type 1 diabetes. Study background: Sorted cell examination encompassed roughly 98,000,000 cells across all samples.

The V gene's germline CDR1 is SEHNR and CDR2 FQNEAQ (reference sequence). This CDR3 comprises 14 residues. Trimming stripped 1 base from V and 2 bases from J, with 9 bases between. Whole-study findings and limits: PCR might show a preference for shorter templates, equally across patients and controls.

All of the isolated RNA was reverse transcribed, so expressed TCRB transcripts were sequenced. The method was immunoSEQ multiplex PCR; TCRdb's version includes in-frame clones alone and lacks a portion of them. The sample lists over 100,000 clones, almost 40% occurring once. A few counts support this clone. What it binds is not known. The source of this sequence is a woman between 18 and 30 years old in good health. The sequencing sample was made of stem cell memory CD4+ T cells from blood. The V call is TRBV7-9, the J call TRBJ2-7, with D possibly matching TRBD1 (6 bases). The CDR3 spells CASSLVAGAYEQYF. CDR3 bases: TGTGCCAGCAGCTTAGTGGCAGGGGCCTACGAGCAGTACTTC.